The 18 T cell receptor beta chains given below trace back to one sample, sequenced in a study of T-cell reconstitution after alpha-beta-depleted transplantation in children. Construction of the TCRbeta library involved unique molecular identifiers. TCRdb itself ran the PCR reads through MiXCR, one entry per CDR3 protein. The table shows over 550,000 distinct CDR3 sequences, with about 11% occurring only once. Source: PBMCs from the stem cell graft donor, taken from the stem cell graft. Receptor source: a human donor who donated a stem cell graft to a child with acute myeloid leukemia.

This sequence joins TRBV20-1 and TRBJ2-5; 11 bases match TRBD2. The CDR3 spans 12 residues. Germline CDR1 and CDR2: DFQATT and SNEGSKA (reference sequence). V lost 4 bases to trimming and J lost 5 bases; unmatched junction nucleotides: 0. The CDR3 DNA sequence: TGCAGTGCTATAGCGGGGGGGGAGACCCAGTACTTC. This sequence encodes CSAIAGGETQYF.

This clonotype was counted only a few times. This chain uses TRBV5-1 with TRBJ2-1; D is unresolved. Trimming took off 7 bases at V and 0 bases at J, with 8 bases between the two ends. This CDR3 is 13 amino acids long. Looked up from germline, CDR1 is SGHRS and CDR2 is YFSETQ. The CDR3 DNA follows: TGCGCCAGCGGCGTAGGCTCCTACAATGAGCAGTTCTTC. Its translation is CASGVGSYNEQFF.

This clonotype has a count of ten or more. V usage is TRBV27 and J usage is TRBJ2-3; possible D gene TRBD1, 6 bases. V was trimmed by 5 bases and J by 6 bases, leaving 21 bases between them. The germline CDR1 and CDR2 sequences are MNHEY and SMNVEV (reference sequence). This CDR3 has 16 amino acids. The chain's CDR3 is CASSPTRGFVLDTQYF. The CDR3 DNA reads TGTGCCAGCAGTCCAACTAGGGGGTTCGTTTTGGATACGCAGTATTTT.

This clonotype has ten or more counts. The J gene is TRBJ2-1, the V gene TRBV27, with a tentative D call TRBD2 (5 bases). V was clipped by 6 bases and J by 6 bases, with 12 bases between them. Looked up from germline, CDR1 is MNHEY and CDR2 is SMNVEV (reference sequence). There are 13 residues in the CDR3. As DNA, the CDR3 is TGTGCCAGCAGCCTACTAGGTTCCAATGAGCAGTTCTTC. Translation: CASSLLGSNEQFF.

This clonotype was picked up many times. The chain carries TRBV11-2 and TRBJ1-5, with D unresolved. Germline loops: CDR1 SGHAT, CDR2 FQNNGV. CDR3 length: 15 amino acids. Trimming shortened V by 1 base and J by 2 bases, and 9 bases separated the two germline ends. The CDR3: CASSLGSRGNQPQHF. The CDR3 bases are TGTGCCAGCAGCTTAGGTAGTAGGGGCAATCAGCCCCAGCATTTT. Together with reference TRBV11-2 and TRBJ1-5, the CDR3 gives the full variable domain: EAGVAQSPRYKIIEKRQSVAFWCNPISGHATLYWYQQILGQGPKLLIQFQNNGVVDDSQLPKDRFSAERLKGVDSTLKIQPAKLEDSAVYLCASSLGSRGNQPQHFGDGTRLSIL.

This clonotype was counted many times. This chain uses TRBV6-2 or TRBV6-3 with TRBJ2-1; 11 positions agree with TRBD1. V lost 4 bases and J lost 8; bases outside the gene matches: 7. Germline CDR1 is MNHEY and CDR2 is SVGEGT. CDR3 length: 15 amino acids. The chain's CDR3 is CASSFLGQGVDEQFF. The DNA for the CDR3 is TGTGCCAGCAGTTTTTTGGGACAGGGGGTCGATGAGCAGTTCTTC.

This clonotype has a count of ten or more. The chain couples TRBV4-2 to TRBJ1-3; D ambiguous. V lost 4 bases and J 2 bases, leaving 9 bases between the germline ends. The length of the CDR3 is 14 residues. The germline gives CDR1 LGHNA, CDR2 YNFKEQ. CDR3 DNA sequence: TGTGCCAGCAGCCCCCCCAGGACTGGAAACACCATATATTTT. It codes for CASSPPRTGNTIYF.

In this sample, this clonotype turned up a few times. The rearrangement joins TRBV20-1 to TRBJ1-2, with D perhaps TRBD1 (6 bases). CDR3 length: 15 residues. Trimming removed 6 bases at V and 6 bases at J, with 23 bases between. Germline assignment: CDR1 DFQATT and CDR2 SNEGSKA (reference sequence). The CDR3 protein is CSAIRIQGVYNGYTF. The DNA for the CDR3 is TGCAGTGCGATTAGAATACAGGGAGTTTACAATGGCTACACCTTC.

In DNA form, the CDR3 reads TGTGCCAGCAGGGAAGGGGGGCCCAAGAACACCGGGGAGCTGTTTTTT. Its protein is CASREGGPKNTGELFF. The gene calls are TRBV7-3 and TRBJ2-2; the D call may be TRBD1 or TRBD2 (6 bases each). Germline V gives CDR1 SGHTA, CDR2 FQGTGA. V was cut by 6 bases and J by 1 base, with 15 bases left in between. CDR3 length: 16 amino acids.

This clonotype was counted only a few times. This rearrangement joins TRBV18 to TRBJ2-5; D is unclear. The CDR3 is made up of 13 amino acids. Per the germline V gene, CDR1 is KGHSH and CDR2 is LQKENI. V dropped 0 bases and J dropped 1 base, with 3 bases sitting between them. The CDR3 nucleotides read TGTGCCAGCTCACCACCGATCCAAGAGACCCAGTACTTC. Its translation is CASSPPIQETQYF.

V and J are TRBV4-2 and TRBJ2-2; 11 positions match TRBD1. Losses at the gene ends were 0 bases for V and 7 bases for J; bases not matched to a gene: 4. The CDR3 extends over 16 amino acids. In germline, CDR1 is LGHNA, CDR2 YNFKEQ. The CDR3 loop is CASSQEGQGEIGELFF. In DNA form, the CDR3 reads TGTGCCAGCAGCCAAGAGGGACAGGGGGAAATCGGGGAGCTGTTTTTT.

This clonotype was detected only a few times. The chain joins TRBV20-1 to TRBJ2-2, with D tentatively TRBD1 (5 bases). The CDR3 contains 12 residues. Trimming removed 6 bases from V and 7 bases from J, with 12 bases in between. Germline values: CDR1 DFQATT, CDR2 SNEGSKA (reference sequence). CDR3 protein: CSASTVLGELFF. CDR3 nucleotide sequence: TGCAGTGCCTCGACAGTTCTCGGGGAGCTGTTTTTT.

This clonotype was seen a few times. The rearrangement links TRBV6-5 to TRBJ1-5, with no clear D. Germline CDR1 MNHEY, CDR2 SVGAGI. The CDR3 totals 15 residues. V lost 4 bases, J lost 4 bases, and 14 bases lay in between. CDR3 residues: CASSSSGGTNQPQHF. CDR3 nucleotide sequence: TGTGCCAGCAGTTCGAGTGGAGGAACAAATCAGCCCCAGCATTTT.

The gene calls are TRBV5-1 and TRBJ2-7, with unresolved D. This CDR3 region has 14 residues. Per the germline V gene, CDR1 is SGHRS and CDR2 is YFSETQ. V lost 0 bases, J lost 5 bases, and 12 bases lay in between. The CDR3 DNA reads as TGCGCCAGCAGCTTGGTTGGTACCGGAGACGAGCAGTACTTC. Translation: CASSLVGTGDEQYF. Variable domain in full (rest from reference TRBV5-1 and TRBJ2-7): KAGVTQTPRYLIKTRGQQVTLSCSPISGHRSVSWYQQTPGQGLQFLFEYFSETQRNKGNFPGRFSGRQFSNSRSEMNVSTLELGDSALYLCASSLVGTGDEQYFGPGTRLTVT.

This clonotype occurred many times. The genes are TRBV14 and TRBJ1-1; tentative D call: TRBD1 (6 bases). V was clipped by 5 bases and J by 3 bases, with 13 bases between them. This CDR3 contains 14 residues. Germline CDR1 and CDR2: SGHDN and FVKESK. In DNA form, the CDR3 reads TGTGCCAGCAGCTCTCGACAGGTGGACACTGAAGCTTTCTTT. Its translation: CASSSRQVDTEAFF.

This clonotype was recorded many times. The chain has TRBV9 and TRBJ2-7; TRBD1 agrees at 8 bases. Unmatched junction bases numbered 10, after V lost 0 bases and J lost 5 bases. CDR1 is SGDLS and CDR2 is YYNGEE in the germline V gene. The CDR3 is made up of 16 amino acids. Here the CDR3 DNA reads TGTGCCAGCAGCGTAGATGACAGGGGAGTCCTCAACGAGCAGTACTTC. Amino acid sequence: CASSVDDRGVLNEQYF. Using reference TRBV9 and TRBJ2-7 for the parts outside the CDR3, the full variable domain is DSGVTQTPKHLITATGQRVTLRCSPRSGDLSVYWYQQSLDQGLQFLIQYYNGEERAKGNILERFSAQQFPDLHSELNLSSLELGDSALYFCASSVDDRGVLNEQYFGPGTRLTVT.

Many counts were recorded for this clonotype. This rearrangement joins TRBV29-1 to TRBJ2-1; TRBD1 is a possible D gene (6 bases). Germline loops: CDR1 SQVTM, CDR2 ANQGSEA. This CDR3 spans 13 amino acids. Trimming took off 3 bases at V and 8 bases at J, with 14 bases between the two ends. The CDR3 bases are TGCAGCGTTGAGGGACATTTCGAGGATGAGCAGTTCTTC. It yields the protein CSVEGHFEDEQFF.

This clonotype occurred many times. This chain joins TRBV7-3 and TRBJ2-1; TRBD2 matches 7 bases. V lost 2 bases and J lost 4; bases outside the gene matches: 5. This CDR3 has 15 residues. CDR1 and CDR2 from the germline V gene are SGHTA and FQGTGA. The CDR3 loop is CASSLGSGLYNEQFF. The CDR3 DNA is TGTGCCAGCAGCTTAGGTAGCGGGTTATACAATGAGCAGTTCTTC. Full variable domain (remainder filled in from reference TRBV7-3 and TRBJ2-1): GAGVSQTPSNKVTEKGKYVELRCDPISGHTALYWYRQSLGQGPEFLIYFQGTGAADDSGLPNDRFFAVRPEGSVSTLKIQRTERGDSAVYLCASSLGSGLYNEQFFGPGTRLTVL.